The clone carrying this TCR beta chain has only one observation. Its specificity is unknown. The data were obtained in a study of cytomegalovirus exposure and HLA in healthy donors. The repertoire was sequenced with immunoSEQ multiplex PCR; TCRdb's copy has only in-frame clones and lacks some. The sample carries about 82,000 clones, approximately 93% recorded once. Study findings and constraints: The classifier reportedly diagnosed cytomegalovirus status with high sensitivity and specificity. TCR beta chains numbering roughly 150 were designated cytomegalovirus-associated. A subsequent analysis found that TCR clusters from the first cohort also tended to co-occur in the 130 or so validation repertoires, with less than 95% of cluster scores above 0.

Unmatched junction bases numbered 12, after V lost 6 bases and J lost 7 bases. Germline-derived CDR1 and CDR2 are SQVTM and ANQGSEA. The length of the CDR3 is 14 residues. The chain couples TRBV29-1 to TRBJ1-5; 7 bases are shared with TRBD1. The clonotype comes from a man between 18 and 35 years old in good health and CMV-seronegative. Sequencing input: PBMCs. This chain's CDR3 is CSVALTGSGQPQHF. CDR3 in DNA: TGCAGCGTGGCGCTGACAGGGAGCGGGCAGCCCCAGCATTTT. Full variable domain (remainder filled in from reference TRBV29-1 and TRBJ1-5): SAVISQKPSRDICQRGTSLTIQCQVDSQVTMMFWYRQQPGQSLTLIATANQGSEATYESGFVIDKFPISRPNLTFSTLTVSNMSPEDSSIYLCSVALTGSGQPQHFGDGTRLSIL.